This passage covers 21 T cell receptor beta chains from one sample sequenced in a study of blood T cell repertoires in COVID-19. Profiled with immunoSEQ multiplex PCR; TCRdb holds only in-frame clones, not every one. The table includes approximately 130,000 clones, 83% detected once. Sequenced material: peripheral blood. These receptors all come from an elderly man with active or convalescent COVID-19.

The CDR3, as DNA: TGTGCCAGCTCACCAGGGACAGGTCCGGGCTATGGCTACACCTTC. Encoded protein: CASSPGTGPGYGYTF. The gene calls are TRBV18 and TRBJ1-2; TRBD1 agrees at 8 bases. CDR1 and CDR2 from the germline V gene are KGHSH and LQKENI. V was clipped by 2 bases and J by 4 bases; unmatched bases: 6. This CDR3 region has 15 residues.

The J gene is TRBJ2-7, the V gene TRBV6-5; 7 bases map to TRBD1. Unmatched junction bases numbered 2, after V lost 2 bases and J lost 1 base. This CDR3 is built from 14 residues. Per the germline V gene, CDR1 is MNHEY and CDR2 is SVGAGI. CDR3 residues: CASSYRDSSYEQYF. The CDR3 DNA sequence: TGTGCCAGCAGTTACCGGGACAGTTCCTACGAGCAGTACTTC.

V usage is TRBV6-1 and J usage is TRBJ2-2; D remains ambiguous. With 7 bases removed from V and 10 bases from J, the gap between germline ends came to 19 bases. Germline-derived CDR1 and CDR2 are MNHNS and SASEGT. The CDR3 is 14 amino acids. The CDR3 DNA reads TGTGCCAGCACCAACCCTTACCCGCGGCAGGAGCTGTTTTTT. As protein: CASTNPYPRQELFF.

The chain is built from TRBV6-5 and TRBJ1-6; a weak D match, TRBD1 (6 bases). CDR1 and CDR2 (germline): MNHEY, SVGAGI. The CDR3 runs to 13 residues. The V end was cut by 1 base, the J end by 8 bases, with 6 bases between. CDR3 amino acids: CASSYWTDSPLHF. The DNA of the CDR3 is TGTGCCAGCAGTTACTGGACAGATTCACCCCTCCACTTT.

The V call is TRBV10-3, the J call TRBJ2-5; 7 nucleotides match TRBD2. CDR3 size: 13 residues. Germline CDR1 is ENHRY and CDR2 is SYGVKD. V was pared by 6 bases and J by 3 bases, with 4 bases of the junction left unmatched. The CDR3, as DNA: TGTGCCATCAGCAGCGGGGCGAAAGAGACCCAGTACTTC. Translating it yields CAISSGAKETQYF.

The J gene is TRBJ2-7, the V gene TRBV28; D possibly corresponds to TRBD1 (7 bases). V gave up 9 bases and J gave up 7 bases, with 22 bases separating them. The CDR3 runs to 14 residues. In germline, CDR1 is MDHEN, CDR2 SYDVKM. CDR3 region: CASRLPGGRYEQYF. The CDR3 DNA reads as TGTGCCAGTAGGCTTCCAGGGGGGAGATATGAGCAGTACTTC.

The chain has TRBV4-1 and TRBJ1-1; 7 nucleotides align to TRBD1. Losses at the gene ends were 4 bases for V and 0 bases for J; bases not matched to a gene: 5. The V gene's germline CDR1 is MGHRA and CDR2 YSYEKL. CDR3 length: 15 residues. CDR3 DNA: TGCGCCAGCAGCCGCAAGGGGGCTATGAACACTGAAGCTTTCTTT. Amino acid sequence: CASSRKGAMNTEAFF.

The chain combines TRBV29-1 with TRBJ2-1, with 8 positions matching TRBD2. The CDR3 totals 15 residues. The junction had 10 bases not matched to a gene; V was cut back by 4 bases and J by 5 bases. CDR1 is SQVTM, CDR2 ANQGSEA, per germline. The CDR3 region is CSVARTSSPDNEQFF. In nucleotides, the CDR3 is TGCAGCGTTGCTCGGACTAGCTCCCCCGACAATGAGCAGTTCTTC.

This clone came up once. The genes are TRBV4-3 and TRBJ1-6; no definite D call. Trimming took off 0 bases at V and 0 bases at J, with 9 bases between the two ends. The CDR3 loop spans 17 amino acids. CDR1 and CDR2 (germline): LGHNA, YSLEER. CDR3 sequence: CASSQDPVSSYNSPLHF. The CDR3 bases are TGCGCCAGCAGCCAAGATCCGGTTAGCTCCTATAATTCACCCCTCCACTTT.

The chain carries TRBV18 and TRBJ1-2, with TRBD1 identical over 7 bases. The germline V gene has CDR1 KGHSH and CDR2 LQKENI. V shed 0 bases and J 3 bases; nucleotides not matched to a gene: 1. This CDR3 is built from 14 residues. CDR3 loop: CASSPPGGDYGYTF. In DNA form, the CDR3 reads TGTGCCAGCTCACCACCAGGGGGCGACTATGGCTACACCTTC.

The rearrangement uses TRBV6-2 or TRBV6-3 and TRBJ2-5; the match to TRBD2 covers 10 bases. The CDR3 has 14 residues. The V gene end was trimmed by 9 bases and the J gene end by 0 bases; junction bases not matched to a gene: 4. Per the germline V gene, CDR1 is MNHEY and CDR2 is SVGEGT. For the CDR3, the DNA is TGTGCCAGTAGCGGGGGGACCTACCAAGAGACCCAGTACTTC. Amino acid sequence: CASSGGTYQETQYF.

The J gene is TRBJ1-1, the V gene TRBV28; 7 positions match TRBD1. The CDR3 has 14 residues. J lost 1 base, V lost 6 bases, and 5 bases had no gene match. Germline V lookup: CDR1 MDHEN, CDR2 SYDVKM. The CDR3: CASSSGGTNTEAFF. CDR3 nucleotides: TGTGCCAGCAGCTCAGGGGGTACGAACACTGAAGCTTTCTTT. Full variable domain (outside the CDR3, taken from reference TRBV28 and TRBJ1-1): DVKVTQSSRYLVKRTGEKVFLECVQDMDHENMFWYRQDPGLGLRLIYFSYDVKMKEKGDIPEGYSVSREKKERFSLILESASTNQTSMYLCASSSGGTNTEAFFGQGTRLTVV.

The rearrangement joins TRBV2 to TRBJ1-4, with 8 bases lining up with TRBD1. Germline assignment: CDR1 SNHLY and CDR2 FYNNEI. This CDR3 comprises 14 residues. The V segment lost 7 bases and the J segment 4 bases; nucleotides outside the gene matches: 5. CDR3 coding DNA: TGTGCCAGCATTCTACAGGGGGTTAATGAAAAACTGTTTTTT. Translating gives CASILQGVNEKLFF.

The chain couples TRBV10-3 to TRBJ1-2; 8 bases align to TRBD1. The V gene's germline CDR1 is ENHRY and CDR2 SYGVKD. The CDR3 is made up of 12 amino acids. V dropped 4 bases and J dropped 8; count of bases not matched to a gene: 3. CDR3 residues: CAISGDRNGYTF. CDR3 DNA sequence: TGTGCCATCAGTGGGGACAGGAACGGCTACACCTTC.

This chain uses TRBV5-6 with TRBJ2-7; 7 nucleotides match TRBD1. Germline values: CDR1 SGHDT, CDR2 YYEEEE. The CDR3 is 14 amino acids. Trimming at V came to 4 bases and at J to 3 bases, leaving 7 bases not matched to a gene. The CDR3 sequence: CASSPMTGYYEQYF. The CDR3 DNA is TGTGCCAGCAGCCCTATGACAGGGTACTACGAGCAGTACTTC. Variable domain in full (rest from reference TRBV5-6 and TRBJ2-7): DAGVTQSPTHLIKTRGQQVTLRCSPKSGHDTVSWYQQALGQGPQFIFQYYEEEERQRGNFPDRFSGHQFPNYSSELNVNALLLGDSALYLCASSPMTGYYEQYFGPGTRLTVT.

CDR3 in DNA: TGCAGTGCCGACAGTTCTTATGGCTACACCTTC. Translated: CSADSSYGYTF. V gene TRBV20-1 combines with J gene TRBJ1-2; TRBD1 might be the D (5 bases). The germline V gene has CDR1 DFQATT and CDR2 SNEGSKA (reference sequence). Trimming took off 6 bases at V and 5 bases at J, with 10 bases between the two ends. CDR3 size: 11 residues.

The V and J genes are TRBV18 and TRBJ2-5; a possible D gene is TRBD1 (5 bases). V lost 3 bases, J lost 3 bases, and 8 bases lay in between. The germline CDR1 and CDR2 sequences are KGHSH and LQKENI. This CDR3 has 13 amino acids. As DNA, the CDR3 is TGTGCCAGCTCACCTCAGGGCAAAGAGACCCAGTACTTC. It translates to CASSPQGKETQYF.

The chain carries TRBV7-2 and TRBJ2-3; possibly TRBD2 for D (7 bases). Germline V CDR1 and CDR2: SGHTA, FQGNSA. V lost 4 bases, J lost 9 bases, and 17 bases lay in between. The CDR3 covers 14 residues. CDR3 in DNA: TGTGCCAGCAGCTCCGATTGGGGGGGCCAAACGCAGTATTTT. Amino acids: CASSSDWGGQTQYF.

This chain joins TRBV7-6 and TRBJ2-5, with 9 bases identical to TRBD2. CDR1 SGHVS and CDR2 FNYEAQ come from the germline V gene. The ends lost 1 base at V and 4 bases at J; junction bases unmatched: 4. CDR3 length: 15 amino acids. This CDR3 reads CASSLGTSALETQYF. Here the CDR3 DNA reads TGTGCCAGCAGCTTAGGGACTAGCGCTTTAGAGACCCAGTACTTC.

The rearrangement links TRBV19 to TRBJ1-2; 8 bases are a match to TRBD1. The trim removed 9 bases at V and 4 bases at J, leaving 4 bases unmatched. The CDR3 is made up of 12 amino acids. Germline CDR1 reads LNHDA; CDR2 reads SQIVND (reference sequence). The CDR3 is CASKQGGYGYTF. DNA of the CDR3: TGTGCCAGCAAACAGGGGGGCTATGGCTACACCTTC.

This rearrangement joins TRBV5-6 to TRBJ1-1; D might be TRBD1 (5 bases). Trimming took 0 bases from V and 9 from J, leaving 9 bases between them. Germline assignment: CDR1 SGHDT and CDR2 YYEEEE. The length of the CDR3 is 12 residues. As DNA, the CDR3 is TGTGCCAGCAGCTTGGAGGGGTGGCAAGCTTTCTTT. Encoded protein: CASSLEGWQAFF.